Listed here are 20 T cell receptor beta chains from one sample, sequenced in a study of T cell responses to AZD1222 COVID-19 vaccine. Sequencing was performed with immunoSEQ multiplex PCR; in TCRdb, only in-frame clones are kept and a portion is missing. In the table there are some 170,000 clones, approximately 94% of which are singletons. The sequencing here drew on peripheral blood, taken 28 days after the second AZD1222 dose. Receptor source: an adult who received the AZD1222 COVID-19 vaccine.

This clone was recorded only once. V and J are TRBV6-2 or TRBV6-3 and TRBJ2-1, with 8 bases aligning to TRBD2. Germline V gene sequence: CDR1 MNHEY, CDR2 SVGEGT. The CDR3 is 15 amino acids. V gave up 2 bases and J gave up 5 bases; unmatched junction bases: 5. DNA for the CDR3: TGTGCCAGCAGTTACGCGGGAGGTCCCCACAATGAGCAGTTCTTC. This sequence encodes CASSYAGGPHNEQFF.

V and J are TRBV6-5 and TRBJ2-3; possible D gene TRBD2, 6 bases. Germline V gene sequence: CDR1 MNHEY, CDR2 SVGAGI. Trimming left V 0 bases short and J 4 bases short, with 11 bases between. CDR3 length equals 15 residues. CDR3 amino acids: CASSYSRGRADTQYF. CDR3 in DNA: TGTGCCAGCAGTTACTCGCGGGGACGGGCAGATACGCAGTATTTT.

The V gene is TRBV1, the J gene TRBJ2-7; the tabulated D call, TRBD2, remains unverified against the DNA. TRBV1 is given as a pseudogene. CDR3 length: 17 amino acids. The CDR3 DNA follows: TGCACCAGCAGCCAAGATCTGGCCGGGACTAGTCGGTACGAGCAGTACTTC. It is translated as CTSSQDLAGTSRYEQYF.

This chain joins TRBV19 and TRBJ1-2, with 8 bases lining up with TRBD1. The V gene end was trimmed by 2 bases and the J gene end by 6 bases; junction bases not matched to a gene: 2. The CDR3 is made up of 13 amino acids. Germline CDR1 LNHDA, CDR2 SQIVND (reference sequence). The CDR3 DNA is TGTGCCAGTAGTATACAGGGGGCGCATGGCTACACCTTC. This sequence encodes CASSIQGAHGYTF.

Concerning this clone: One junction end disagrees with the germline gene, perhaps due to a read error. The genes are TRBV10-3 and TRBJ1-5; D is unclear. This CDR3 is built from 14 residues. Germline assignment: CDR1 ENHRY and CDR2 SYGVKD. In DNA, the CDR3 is TGTGCCATCAGGGGAGAAGGAGATCATCAGCCCCGGCATTTT. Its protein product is CAIRGEGDHQPRHF.

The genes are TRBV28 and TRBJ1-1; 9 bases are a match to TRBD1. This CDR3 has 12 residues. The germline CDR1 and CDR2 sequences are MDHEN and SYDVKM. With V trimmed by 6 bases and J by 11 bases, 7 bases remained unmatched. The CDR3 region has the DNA TGTGCCAGCAGATTAGGGGACAGGGTGGCTTTCTTT. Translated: CASRLGDRVAFF.

The CDR3 region is CATSRMRDTYNEQFF. CDR3 in DNA: TGTGCCACCAGCAGGATGCGGGACACATACAATGAGCAGTTCTTC. The rearrangement links TRBV15 to TRBJ2-1; D could derive from TRBD1 or TRBD2 (6 bases each). Germline lookup yields CDR1 LNHNV and CDR2 YYDKDF (reference sequence). V lost 3 bases to trimming and J lost 4 bases, with 13 bases between them. The CDR3 totals 15 residues.

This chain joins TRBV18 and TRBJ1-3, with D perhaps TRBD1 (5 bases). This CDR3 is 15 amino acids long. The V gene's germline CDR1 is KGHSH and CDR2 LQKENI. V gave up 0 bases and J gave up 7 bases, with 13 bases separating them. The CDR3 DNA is TGTGCCAGCTCACCACCGCCCGGGGCAGGGAACACCATATATTTT. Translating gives CASSPPPGAGNTIYF.

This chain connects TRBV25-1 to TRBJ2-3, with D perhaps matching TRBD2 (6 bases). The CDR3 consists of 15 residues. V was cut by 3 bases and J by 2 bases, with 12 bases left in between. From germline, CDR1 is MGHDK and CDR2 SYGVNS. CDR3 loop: CASSDTSSSTDTQYF. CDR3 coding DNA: TGTGCCAGCAGTGATACTAGCAGCTCCACAGATACGCAGTATTTT.

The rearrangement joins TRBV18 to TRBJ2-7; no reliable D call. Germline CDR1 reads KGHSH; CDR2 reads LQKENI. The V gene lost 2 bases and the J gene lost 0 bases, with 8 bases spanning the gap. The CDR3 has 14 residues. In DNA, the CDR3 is TGTGCCAGCTCACCAAGCCAAAGCTCCTACGAGCAGTACTTC. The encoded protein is CASSPSQSSYEQYF.

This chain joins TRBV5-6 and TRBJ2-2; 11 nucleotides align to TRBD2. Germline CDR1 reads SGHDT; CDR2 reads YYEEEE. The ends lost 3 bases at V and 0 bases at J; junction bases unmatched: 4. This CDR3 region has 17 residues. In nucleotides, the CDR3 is TGTGCCAGCAGCTGGAGACTAGCGGGGTCGAACACCGGGGAGCTGTTTTTT. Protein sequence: CASSWRLAGSNTGELFF.

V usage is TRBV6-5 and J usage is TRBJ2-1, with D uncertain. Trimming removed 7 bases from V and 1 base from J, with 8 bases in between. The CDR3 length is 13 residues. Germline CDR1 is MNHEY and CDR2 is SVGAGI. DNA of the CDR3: TGTGCCAGCACCCCTCCTTCCTACAATGAGCAGTTCTTC. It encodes CASTPPSYNEQFF.

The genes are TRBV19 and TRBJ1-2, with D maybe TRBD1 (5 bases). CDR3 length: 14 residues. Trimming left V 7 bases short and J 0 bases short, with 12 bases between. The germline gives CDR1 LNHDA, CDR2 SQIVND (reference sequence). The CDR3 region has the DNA TGTGCCAGTACATGGACACCAGCTAACTATGGCTACACCTTC. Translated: CASTWTPANYGYTF.

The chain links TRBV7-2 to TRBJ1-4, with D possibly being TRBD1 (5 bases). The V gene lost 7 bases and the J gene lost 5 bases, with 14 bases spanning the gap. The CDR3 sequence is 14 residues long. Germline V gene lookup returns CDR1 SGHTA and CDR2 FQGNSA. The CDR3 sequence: CASTPIQGNEKLFF. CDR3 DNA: TGTGCCAGCACCCCTATCCAGGGAAATGAAAAACTGTTTTTT.

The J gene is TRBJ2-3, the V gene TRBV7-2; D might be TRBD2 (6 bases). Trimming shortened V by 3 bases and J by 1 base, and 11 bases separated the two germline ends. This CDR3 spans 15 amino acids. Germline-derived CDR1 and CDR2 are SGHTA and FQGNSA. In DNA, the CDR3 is TGTGCCAGCAGCTTGGAGGGAGGAGGCACAGATACGCAGTATTTT. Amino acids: CASSLEGGGTDTQYF.

The CDR3, as DNA: TGTGCCAGCAGCGTTGGGACTAGCGGGGTTCAAGATACGCAGTATTTT. Its protein product is CASSVGTSGVQDTQYF. The V and J genes are TRBV9 and TRBJ2-3; 13 bases agree with TRBD2. CDR3 length: 16 amino acids. In germline, CDR1 is SGDLS, CDR2 YYNGEE. The J segment lost 5 bases and the V segment lost 2 bases, leaving 5 bases of the junction unmatched.

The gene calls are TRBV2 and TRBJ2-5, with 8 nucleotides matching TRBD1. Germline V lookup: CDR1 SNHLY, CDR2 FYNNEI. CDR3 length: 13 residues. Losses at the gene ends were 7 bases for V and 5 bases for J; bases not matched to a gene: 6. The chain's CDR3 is CASTGQALETQYF. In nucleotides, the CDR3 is TGTGCCAGCACGGGACAGGCCCTGGAGACCCAGTACTTC.

The CDR3 DNA follows: TGTGCCAGCAGCTTGGACACAGTTCACACTGAAGCTTTCTTT. As protein: CASSLDTVHTEAFF. The chain is built from TRBV5-4 and TRBJ1-1; no definite D call. This CDR3 has 14 amino acids. The V gene lost 0 bases and the J gene lost 3 bases, with 9 bases spanning the gap. Looked up from germline, CDR1 is SGHNT and CDR2 is YYREEE (reference sequence).

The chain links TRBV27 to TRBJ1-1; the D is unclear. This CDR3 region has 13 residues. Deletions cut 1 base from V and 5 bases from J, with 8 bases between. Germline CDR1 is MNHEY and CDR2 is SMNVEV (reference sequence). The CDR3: CASSLYGGTEAFF. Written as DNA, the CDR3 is TGTGCCAGCAGTTTATATGGTGGAACTGAAGCTTTCTTT.

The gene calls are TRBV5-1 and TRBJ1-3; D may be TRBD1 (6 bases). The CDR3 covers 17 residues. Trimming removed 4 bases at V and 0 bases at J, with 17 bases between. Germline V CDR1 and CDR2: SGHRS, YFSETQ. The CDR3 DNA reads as TGCGCCAGCAGCGTCACCCTGAACAGGGCCTCTGGAAACACCATATATTTT. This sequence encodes CASSVTLNRASGNTIYF. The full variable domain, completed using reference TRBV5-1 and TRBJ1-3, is KAGVTQTPRYLIKTRGQQVTLSCSPISGHRSVSWYQQTPGQGLQFLFEYFSETQRNKGNFPGRFSGRQFSNSRSEMNVSTLELGDSALYLCASSVTLNRASGNTIYFGEGSWLTVV.